These 5 T cell receptor beta chains were sequenced from one sample in a study of blood T cell repertoires in COVID-19. Assay used: immunoSEQ multiplex PCR; TCRdb lists only in-frame clones, some missing. The sample contains 40,000 to 60,000 clones, approximately 84% of which appear only once. Sequencing was carried out using peripheral blood. These receptors originate from a man aged 50-59 years with active COVID-19.

This rearrangement joins TRBV7-8 to TRBJ2-7; no reliable D call. Trimming left V 1 base short and J 3 bases short, with 4 bases between. Germline values: CDR1 SGHVS, CDR2 FQNEAQ. The CDR3 covers 12 residues. The CDR3 region has the DNA TGTGCCAGCAGCTTAGGCTACTACGAGCAGTACTTC. Protein sequence: CASSLGYYEQYF.

This sequence joins TRBV5-6 and TRBJ2-2; 8 bases line up with TRBD2. The CDR3 sequence is 14 residues long. J lost 3 bases, V lost 4 bases, and 2 bases had no gene match. Germline CDR1 is SGHDT and CDR2 is YYEEEE. The chain's CDR3 is CASSRGGYTGELFF. The CDR3 bases are TGTGCCAGCAGCCGGGGGGGATACACCGGGGAGCTGTTTTTT.

This rearrangement joins TRBV12-3 or TRBV12-4 to TRBJ1-5, with TRBD1 as a possible D gene (5 bases). V was shortened by 10 bases and J by 3 bases, with 10 bases between the two germline ends. This CDR3 has 12 residues. CDR3 loop: CAIGTANQPQHF. For the CDR3, the DNA is TGTGCCATCGGGACTGCCAATCAGCCCCAGCATTTT.

The J gene is TRBJ2-2, the V gene TRBV6-5; the D gene is possibly TRBD1 (6 bases). CDR1 and CDR2 from the germline V gene are MNHEY and SVGAGI. V lost 0 bases to trimming and J lost 1 base, with 9 bases between them. There are 16 residues in the CDR3. As DNA, the CDR3 is TGTGCCAGCAGTTACTCGGGACAAGAGAACACCGGGGAGCTGTTTTTT. This codes for CASSYSGQENTGELFF.

The chain recombines TRBV6-4 with TRBJ1-6; possibly TRBD1 for D (6 bases). Germline V gene lookup returns CDR1 MRHNA and CDR2 SNTAGT. Between the trimmed V and J ends, which lost 5 bases and 4 bases, there was a span of 9 bases. The CDR3 has 14 amino acids. The CDR3, as DNA: TGTGCCAGCAGTAGGGACATATATAATTCACCCCTCCACTTT. This gives the protein CASSRDIYNSPLHF.